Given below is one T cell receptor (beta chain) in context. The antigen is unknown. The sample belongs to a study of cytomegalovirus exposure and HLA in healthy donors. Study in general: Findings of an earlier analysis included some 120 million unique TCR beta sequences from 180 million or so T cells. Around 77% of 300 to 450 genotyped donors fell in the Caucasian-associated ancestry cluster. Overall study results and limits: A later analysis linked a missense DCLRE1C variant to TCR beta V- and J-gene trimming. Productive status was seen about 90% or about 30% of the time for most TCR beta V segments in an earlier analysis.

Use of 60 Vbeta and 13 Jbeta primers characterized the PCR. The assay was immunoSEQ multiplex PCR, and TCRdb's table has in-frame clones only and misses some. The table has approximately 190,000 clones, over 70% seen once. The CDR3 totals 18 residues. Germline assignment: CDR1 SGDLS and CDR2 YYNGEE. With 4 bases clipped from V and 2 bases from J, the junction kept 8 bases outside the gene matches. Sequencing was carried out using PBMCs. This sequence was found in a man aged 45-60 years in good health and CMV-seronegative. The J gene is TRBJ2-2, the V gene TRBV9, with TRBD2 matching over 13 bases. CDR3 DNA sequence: TGTGCCAGCAGCCCGCGGACTAGCGGGGGTCGTAACACCGGGGAGCTGTTTTTT. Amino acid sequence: CASSPRTSGGRNTGELFF.